Sequencing of this T cell receptor beta chain was carried out in a study of T cells in Graves' hyperthyroidism and ophthalmopathy. RNA transcripts provided the source from which TCR beta CDR3 regions were amplified. RT-PCR in the first round (using the HTBI primer set) targeted the TCR CDR3. TCRdb recomputed calls from the multiplex PCR reads with MiXCR, one row per CDR3 protein. Of approximately 400,000 distinct CDR3 sequences listed, approximately 15% are singletons. Trimming at V came to 10 bases and at J to 5 bases, leaving 4 bases not matched to a gene. The CDR3 covers 12 residues. Germline loops: CDR1 ENHRY, CDR2 SYGVKD. This clonotype was counted many times.

The rearrangement links TRBV10-3 to TRBJ2-2; 7 bases are a match to TRBD1. The source of this sequence is a woman under 30 with Graves' hyperthyroidism. Sequenced input: blood. In DNA, the CDR3 is TGTGCCACCCAGGACAGGACCGGGGAGCTGTTTTTT. This translates into CATQDRTGELFF.